This T cell receptor (beta chain) was sequenced during a study of shared clonotypes between healthy human individuals. At the level of the study: The donor pool was made up of a couple of women and a few men aged 18 to 49. Study-level results: Rarefaction showed sorted-subset sequencing was incomplete despite large depth.

With regard to this clone: Its antigen is not identified.

Germline lookup yields CDR1 SGDLS and CDR2 YYNGEE. CDR3 size: 18 residues. Trimming shortened V by 2 bases and J by 6 bases, and 27 bases separated the two germline ends. Some clones are missing from TCRdb's copy, which holds only in-frame ones; the method was immunoSEQ multiplex PCR. The top ten clones hold 1.5% of a sample with 950,000 to 1,100,000 clones, 75% of them seen once. The clonotype comes from a man aged 18-30 years in good health. This rearrangement joins TRBV9 to TRBJ2-7; tentatively, D is TRBD1 or TRBD2 (7 bases each). The sample was memory CD4+ T cells sorted from blood. Subset of the sample: CD45RA-negative fraction. DNA of the CDR3: TGTGCCAGCAGCGTGGGAGGGTCCCCCGGGACAGAACACGCCGAGCAGTACTTC. Translated: CASSVGGSPGTEHAEQYF.